Sequencing of this T cell receptor (beta chain) was carried out in a study of post-analysis software for immune sequencing data. This clonotype was detected only a few times. cDNA libraries of TCR beta carried unique molecular identifiers. TCRdb ran MiXCR on the PCR reads and lists one entry per CDR3 protein. This table holds hundreds of thousands of distinct CDR3 sequences, roughly 50% found once. The sample taken for sequencing was blood. This TCR came from a girl under 18 with multiple sclerosis.

CDR3 nucleotides: TGTGCCAGCACCCAGGGGGTCTCCTACAATGAGCAGTTCTTC. Translated: CASTQGVSYNEQFF. The chain links TRBV7-9 to TRBJ2-1; 7 positions agree with TRBD1. Germline V gene sequence: CDR1 SEHNR, CDR2 FQNEAQ (reference sequence). Germline trimming cut 7 bases from V and 0 bases from J; bases unmatched to any gene: 3. The CDR3 has 14 residues.